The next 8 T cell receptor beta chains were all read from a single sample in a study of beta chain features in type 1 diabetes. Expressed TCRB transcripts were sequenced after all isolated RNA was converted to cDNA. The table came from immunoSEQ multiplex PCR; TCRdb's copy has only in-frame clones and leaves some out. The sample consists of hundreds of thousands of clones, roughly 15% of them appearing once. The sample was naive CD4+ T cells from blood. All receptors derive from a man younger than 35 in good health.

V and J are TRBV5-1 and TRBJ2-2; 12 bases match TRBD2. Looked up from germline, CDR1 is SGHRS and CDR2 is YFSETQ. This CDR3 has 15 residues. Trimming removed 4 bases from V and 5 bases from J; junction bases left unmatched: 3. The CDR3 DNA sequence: TGCGCCAGCAGCCCGACTAGCGGGAGAACCGGGGAGCTGTTTTTT. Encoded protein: CASSPTSGRTGELFF.

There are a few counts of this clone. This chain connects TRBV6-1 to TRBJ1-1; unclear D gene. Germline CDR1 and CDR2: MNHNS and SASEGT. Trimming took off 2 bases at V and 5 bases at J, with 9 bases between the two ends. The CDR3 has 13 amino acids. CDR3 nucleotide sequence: TGTGCCAGCAGTGAAACAGCAAGGACTGAAGCTTTCTTT. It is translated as CASSETARTEAFF.

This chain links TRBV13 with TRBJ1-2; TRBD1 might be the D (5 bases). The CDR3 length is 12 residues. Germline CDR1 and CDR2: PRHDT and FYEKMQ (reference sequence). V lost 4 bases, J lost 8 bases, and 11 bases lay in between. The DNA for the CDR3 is TGTGCCAGCAGCTACTCTAGGGGCGGCTACACCTTC. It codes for CASSYSRGGYTF.

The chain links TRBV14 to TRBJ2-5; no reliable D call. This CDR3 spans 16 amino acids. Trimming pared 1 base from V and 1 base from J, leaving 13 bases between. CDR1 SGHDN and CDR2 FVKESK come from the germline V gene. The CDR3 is CASSQVVGRSQETQYF. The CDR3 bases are TGTGCCAGCAGCCAAGTAGTAGGTCGGAGCCAAGAGACCCAGTACTTC.

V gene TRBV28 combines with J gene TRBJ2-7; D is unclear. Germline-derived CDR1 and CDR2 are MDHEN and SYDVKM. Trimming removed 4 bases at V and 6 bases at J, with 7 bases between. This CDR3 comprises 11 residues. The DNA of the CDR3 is TGTGCCAGCAGTTCCCCTCCCGAGCAGTACTTC. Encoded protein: CASSSPPEQYF.

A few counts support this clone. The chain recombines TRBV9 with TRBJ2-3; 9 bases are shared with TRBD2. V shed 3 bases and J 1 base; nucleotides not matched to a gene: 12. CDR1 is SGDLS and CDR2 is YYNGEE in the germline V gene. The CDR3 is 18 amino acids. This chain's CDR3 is CASSATPNPSGGTDTQYF. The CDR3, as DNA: TGTGCCAGCAGCGCTACACCAAATCCTAGCGGGGGCACAGATACGCAGTATTTT.

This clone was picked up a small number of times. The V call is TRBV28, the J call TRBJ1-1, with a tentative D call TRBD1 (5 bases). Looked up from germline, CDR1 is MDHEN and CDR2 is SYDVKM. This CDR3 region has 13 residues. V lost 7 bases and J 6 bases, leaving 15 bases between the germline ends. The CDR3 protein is CASIPGLWSEAFF. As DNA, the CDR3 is TGTGCCAGCATTCCGGGGCTGTGGTCTGAAGCTTTCTTT. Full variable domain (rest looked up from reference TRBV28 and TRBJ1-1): DVKVTQSSRYLVKRTGEKVFLECVQDMDHENMFWYRQDPGLGLRLIYFSYDVKMKEKGDIPEGYSVSREKKERFSLILESASTNQTSMYLCASIPGLWSEAFFGQGTRLTVV.

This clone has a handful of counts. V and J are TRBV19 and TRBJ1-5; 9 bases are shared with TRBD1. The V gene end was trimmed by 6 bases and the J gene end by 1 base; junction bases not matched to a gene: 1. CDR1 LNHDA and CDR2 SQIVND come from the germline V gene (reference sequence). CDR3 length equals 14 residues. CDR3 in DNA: TGTGCCAGTAGACAGGGGGCCAGCAATCAGCCCCAGCATTTT. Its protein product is CASRQGASNQPQHF.